The 27 T cell receptor beta chains reported below all come from one sample, sequenced in a study of blood T cell repertoires in COVID-19. The assay was immunoSEQ multiplex PCR, and TCRdb's table has in-frame clones only and misses some. The sample carries under 350,000 clones, approximately 83% recorded once. Specimen: PBMCs or T cells enriched from blood (not recorded which). All receptors derive from a middle-aged woman with acute COVID-19.

V usage is TRBV7-8 and J usage is TRBJ1-5; weak D call: TRBD1 (5 bases). The length of the CDR3 is 15 residues. V lost 2 bases and J lost 2, with 10 bases in between. Germline V gene lookup returns CDR1 SGHVS and CDR2 FQNEAQ. The CDR3: CASSLITRGNQPQHF. DNA for the CDR3: TGTGCCAGCAGCTTAATCACCAGGGGCAATCAGCCCCAGCATTTT. The full variable domain, rest sourced from reference TRBV7-8 and TRBJ1-5, is GAGVSQSPRYKVAKRGQDVALRCDPISGHVSLFWYQQALGQGPEFLTYFQNEAQLDKSGLPSDRFFAERPEGSVSTLKIQRTQQEDSAVYLCASSLITRGNQPQHFGDGTRLSIL.

With respect to this clone: Different DNA sequences within this sample yield the same CDR3. The gene calls are TRBV9 and TRBJ2-3, with D possibly being TRBD1 (6 bases). This CDR3 comprises 14 residues. Germline values: CDR1 SGDLS, CDR2 YYNGEE. With 3 bases removed from V and 0 bases from J, the gap between germline ends came to 8 bases. In DNA form, the CDR3 reads TGTGCCAGCAGCGCCGACAGGAGCACAGATACGCAGTATTTT. This translates into CASSADRSTDTQYF.

The chain couples TRBV19 to TRBJ2-7; D possibly corresponds to TRBD1 (5 bases). The CDR3 is made up of 16 amino acids. Trimming shortened V by 4 bases and J by 1 base, and 17 bases separated the two germline ends. Germline-derived CDR1 and CDR2 are LNHDA and SQIVND (reference sequence). CDR3 sequence: CASSNDHQGTSYEQYF. CDR3 nucleotides: TGTGCCAGTAGTAACGACCACCAGGGAACGTCCTACGAGCAGTACTTC.

The chain is built from TRBV4-3 and TRBJ1-1; no clear D. The germline V gene encodes CDR1 LGHNA and CDR2 YSLEER. V was pared by 2 bases and J by 1 base, with 11 bases between. The CDR3 covers 15 residues. The DNA for the CDR3 is TGCGCCAGCAGCCAATCCAGGACTGGGAACACTGAAGCTTTCTTT. Protein: CASSQSRTGNTEAFF.

This clone was counted between two and nine times. The rearrangement joins TRBV27 to TRBJ2-7, with D hard to call. Germline V gene sequence: CDR1 MNHEY, CDR2 SMNVEV (reference sequence). The CDR3 loop spans 17 amino acids. V lost 5 bases and J lost 6, with 26 bases in between. CDR3 in DNA: TGTGCCAGCAGTCCCGTAGCTTCGGTAGCTCATTTAATCGAGCAGTACTTC. It codes for CASSPVASVAHLIEQYF.

The chain recombines TRBV28 with TRBJ2-1; D perhaps matches TRBD2 (6 bases). Germline-derived CDR1 and CDR2 are MDHEN and SYDVKM. The ends were cut back, 2 bases at V and 16 bases at J, with 15 bases in the middle. The CDR3 sequence is 12 residues long. CDR3 sequence (DNA): TGTGCCAGCAGTTTAACGACTAGTATCTCATTCTTC. Translated, it gives CASSLTTSISFF.

The chain couples TRBV18 to TRBJ1-3; 8 bases line up with TRBD1. CDR1 is KGHSH and CDR2 is LQKENI in the germline V gene. V shed 3 bases and J 4 bases; nucleotides not matched to a gene: 8. The CDR3 contains 16 residues. The CDR3 DNA sequence: TGTGCCAGCTCACCGTATACAGGGGGAAAAGGAAACACCATATATTTT. Translating it yields CASSPYTGGKGNTIYF.

The chain combines TRBV11-2 with TRBJ2-3; 13 bases match TRBD2. Germline CDR1 is SGHAT and CDR2 is FQNNGV. This CDR3 has 15 amino acids. V lost 4 bases and J lost 6; bases outside the gene matches: 4. The CDR3 DNA is TGTGCCAGCAGCTCGGGACTAGCGGGGCGGGATACGCAGTATTTT. Translating gives CASSSGLAGRDTQYF.

The chain is built from TRBV19 and TRBJ1-5; TRBD1 aligns across 8 bases. The CDR3 contains 16 residues. Germline lookup yields CDR1 LNHDA and CDR2 SQIVND (reference sequence). V lost 6 bases and J lost 5; bases outside the gene matches: 12. The CDR3 spells CASSSSRDRYDQPQHF. CDR3 bases: TGTGCCAGTAGCTCCTCCCGGGACAGGTATGATCAGCCCCAGCATTTT. Complete variable domain (other parts from reference TRBV19 and TRBJ1-5): DGGITQSPKYLFRKEGQNVTLSCEQNLNHDAMYWYRQDPGQGLRLIYYSQIVNDFQKGDIAEGYSVSREKKESFPLTVTSAQKNPTAFYLCASSSSRDRYDQPQHFGDGTRLSIL.

V and J are TRBV18 and TRBJ2-2, with 8 nucleotides matching TRBD2. This CDR3 is 15 amino acids long. Germline loops: CDR1 KGHSH, CDR2 LQKENI. The V segment lost 2 bases and the J segment 4 bases; nucleotides outside the gene matches: 3. CDR3 in DNA: TGTGCCAGCTCACCATCGGCGGGGGGCACCGGGGAGCTGTTTTTT. Translated, it gives CASSPSAGGTGELFF. Combining the CDR3 with reference TRBV18 and TRBJ2-2 gives the whole variable domain NAGVMQNPRHLVRRRGQEARLRCSPMKGHSHVYWYRQLPEEGLKFMVYLQKENIIDESGMPKERFSAEFPKEGPSILRIQQVVRGDSAAYFCASSPSAGGTGELFFGEGSRLTVL.

V usage is TRBV5-1 and J usage is TRBJ1-1; TRBD1 is a possible D gene (5 bases). Germline V gene sequence: CDR1 SGHRS, CDR2 YFSETQ. This CDR3 is built from 15 residues. The ends were cut back, 0 bases at V and 3 bases at J, with 12 bases in the middle. CDR3 sequence reads: CASSLVAGVDTEAFF. The CDR3 DNA is TGCGCCAGCAGCTTGGTTGCGGGGGTAGACACTGAAGCTTTCTTT.

The gene calls are TRBV18 and TRBJ1-1; no firm D call. Germline V gene data show CDR1 as KGHSH and CDR2 as LQKENI. V lost 1 base, J lost 2 bases, and 11 bases lay in between. The CDR3 runs 15 residues. CDR3 sequence reads: CASSPQEQRNTEAFF. Here the CDR3 DNA reads TGTGCCAGCTCACCACAAGAGCAGCGAAACACTGAAGCTTTCTTT.

This sequence joins TRBV9 and TRBJ2-1; no clear D gene. V was shortened by 2 bases and J by 0 bases, with 9 bases between the two germline ends. CDR1 SGDLS and CDR2 YYNGEE come from the germline V gene. The CDR3 runs 15 residues. CDR3 protein: CASSVVPGSYNEQFF. The DNA of the CDR3 is TGTGCCAGCAGCGTCGTCCCCGGCTCCTACAATGAGCAGTTCTTC.

V gene TRBV18 combines with J gene TRBJ2-7; D is possibly TRBD1 (6 bases). This CDR3 is built from 13 residues. Germline CDR1 KGHSH, CDR2 LQKENI. V shed 2 bases and J shed 4 bases, with 9 bases lying between them. The CDR3 spells CASSPGGGYEQYF. In DNA, the CDR3 is TGTGCCAGCTCACCAGGGGGCGGGTACGAGCAGTACTTC.

A single count supports this clone. The V and J genes are TRBV4-2 and TRBJ2-7; 12 bases fit TRBD2. Germline assignment: CDR1 LGHNA and CDR2 YNFKEQ. The CDR3 loop spans 15 amino acids. V shed 3 bases, J shed 9 bases, and the junction held 9 bases outside the gene matches. For the CDR3, the DNA is TGTGCCAGCAGCCAGGCGACTAGCGGGAGCTCCAGGCAGTACTTC. This translates into CASSQATSGSSRQYF.

The table lists this clone with a few counts. The chain recombines TRBV27 with TRBJ1-1; D remains unclear. V shed 4 bases and J shed 1 base, with 7 bases lying between them. The CDR3 contains 13 residues. From germline, CDR1 is MNHEY and CDR2 SMNVEV (reference sequence). The CDR3 sequence: CASSSDKNTEAFF. In nucleotides, the CDR3 is TGTGCCAGCAGTTCTGACAAGAACACTGAAGCTTTCTTT.

The chain couples TRBV14 to TRBJ2-3; no reliable D call. CDR1 is SGHDN, CDR2 FVKESK, per germline. The CDR3 loop spans 16 amino acids. V was shortened by 2 bases and J by 0 bases, with 12 bases between the two germline ends. CDR3 sequence reads: CASSQLLGLSTDTQYF. Written as DNA, the CDR3 is TGTGCCAGCAGCCAACTACTTGGTCTGAGCACAGATACGCAGTATTTT.

V usage is TRBV5-4 and J usage is TRBJ2-2; 14 bases are a match to TRBD2. CDR3 length: 15 residues. The ends lost 4 bases at V and 6 bases at J; junction bases unmatched: 2. Germline V CDR1 and CDR2: SGHNT, YYREEE (reference sequence). CDR3 coding DNA: TGTGCCAGCAGCAAGGGACTAGCGGGAGCCGGGGAGCTGTTTTTT. This sequence encodes CASSKGLAGAGELFF.

The V gene is TRBV2, the J gene TRBJ2-7; the D gene is possibly TRBD2 (6 bases). V gave up 6 bases and J gave up 4 bases, with 16 bases separating them. CDR1 SNHLY and CDR2 FYNNEI come from the germline V gene. This CDR3 is 14 amino acids long. The CDR3 protein is CASRTGTRPYEQYF. CDR3 coding DNA: TGTGCCAGCAGAACCGGGACTCGGCCTTACGAGCAGTACTTC.

V is TRBV19 and J is TRBJ1-5; TRBD1 matches at 9 bases. Germline trimming cut 6 bases from V and 1 base from J; bases unmatched to any gene: 16. The germline CDR1 and CDR2 sequences are LNHDA and SQIVND (reference sequence). This CDR3 is built from 19 residues. CDR3 in amino acids: CASSKGYPRTGDSNQPQHF. The DNA of the CDR3 is TGTGCCAGTAGCAAAGGGTACCCGAGGACAGGGGACAGCAATCAGCCCCAGCATTTT. Full variable domain (outside the CDR3, taken from reference TRBV19 and TRBJ1-5): DGGITQSPKYLFRKEGQNVTLSCEQNLNHDAMYWYRQDPGQGLRLIYYSQIVNDFQKGDIAEGYSVSREKKESFPLTVTSAQKNPTAFYLCASSKGYPRTGDSNQPQHFGDGTRLSIL.

The chain uses TRBV19 and TRBJ1-6, with D uncertain. V dropped 8 bases and J dropped 3 bases, with 11 bases sitting between them. Germline assignment: CDR1 LNHDA and CDR2 SQIVND (reference sequence). The CDR3 totals 14 residues. The CDR3 is CASFSGVYNSPLHF. The CDR3, as DNA: TGTGCCAGTTTCTCGGGAGTCTATAATTCACCCCTCCACTTT.

The rearrangement uses TRBV6-6 and TRBJ2-5; TRBD1 matches at 8 bases. J lost 6 bases, V lost 6 bases, and 9 bases had no gene match. The germline V gene encodes CDR1 MNHNY and CDR2 SVGAGI (reference sequence). The CDR3 totals 14 residues. CDR3 protein: CASRQTGDGKTQYF. In nucleotides, the CDR3 is TGTGCCAGCAGGCAGACAGGGGACGGGAAGACCCAGTACTTC.

The V and J genes are TRBV3-1 (or the pseudogene TRBV3-2) and TRBJ1-6; unclear D gene. Germline CDR1 is LGHDT and CDR2 is YNNKEL (reference sequence). The CDR3 has 14 residues. Trimming took off 4 bases at V and 6 bases at J, with 10 bases between the two ends. CDR3 in DNA: TGTGCCAGCAGCCCGATCTACAGTAATTCACCCCTCCACTTT. Translation: CASSPIYSNSPLHF.

The rearrangement joins TRBV19 to TRBJ1-2; D not resolved. This CDR3 is 12 amino acids long. CDR1 is LNHDA and CDR2 is SQIVND in the germline V gene (reference sequence). Trimming left V 1 base short and J 6 bases short, with 6 bases between. The CDR3 loop is CASSIGNNGYTF. DNA of the CDR3: TGTGCCAGTAGTATAGGAAACAATGGCTACACCTTC.

The V and J genes are TRBV9 and TRBJ2-2, with D tentatively TRBD1 (6 bases). Deletions cut 1 base from V and 0 bases from J, with 10 bases between. CDR3 size: 16 residues. Germline CDR1 and CDR2: SGDLS and YYNGEE. CDR3 bases: TGTGCCAGCAGCGTAACCGGGACAACGAACACCGGGGAGCTGTTTTTT. Amino acid sequence: CASSVTGTTNTGELFF.

The chain couples TRBV19 to TRBJ1-5; 7 bases map to TRBD1. Unmatched junction bases numbered 7, after V lost 3 bases and J lost 2 bases. The V gene's germline CDR1 is LNHDA and CDR2 SQIVND (reference sequence). This CDR3 has 16 amino acids. The DNA of the CDR3 is TGTGCCAGTAGTATGCCTCCTGGACAGGGCAATCAGCCCCAGCATTTT. Translation gives CASSMPPGQGNQPQHF.

This rearrangement joins TRBV10-2 to TRBJ1-5, with D perhaps TRBD1 (5 bases). Germline values: CDR1 WSHSY, CDR2 SAAADI. The CDR3 runs to 13 residues. The V gene lost 3 bases and the J gene lost 4 bases, with 7 bases spanning the gap. CDR3: CASSDGGNQPQHF. CDR3 DNA sequence: TGCGCCAGCAGTGATGGGGGGAATCAGCCCCAGCATTTT.